Each of the 19 T cell receptor beta chains below was sequenced from the same sample in a study of blood T cell repertoires in COVID-19. Repertoires were generated with immunoSEQ multiplex PCR, while TCRdb's copy carries only in-frame clones and drops some. There are roughly 250,000 clones in the sample; 65% to 90% occur only once, and 4.5% to 6% lies in the top ten. The sample was peripheral blood. The receptor source for this set is a woman of 80 years or more with active or convalescent COVID-19.

The rearrangement uses TRBV5-1 and TRBJ2-3; D unclear. The CDR3 has 14 amino acids. V lost 4 bases and J lost 2, with 11 bases in between. Germline V CDR1 and CDR2: SGHRS, YFSETQ. CDR3 sequence reads: CASSPWANTDTQYF. CDR3 in DNA: TGCGCCAGCAGCCCCTGGGCCAACACAGATACGCAGTATTTT.

To note about this clone: Additional DNA sequences in this sample encode the identical CDR3. The V call is TRBV11-2, the J call TRBJ2-7, with D unresolved. The V gene lost 6 bases and the J gene lost 0 bases, with 3 bases spanning the gap. Germline V gives CDR1 SGHAT, CDR2 FQNNGV. The CDR3 has 11 amino acids. CDR3 region: CASSHSYEQYF. The CDR3 region has the DNA TGTGCCAGCAGTCACTCCTACGAGCAGTACTTC.

This sequence joins TRBV6-1 and TRBJ2-5, with TRBD1 as a possible D gene (6 bases). This CDR3 is built from 16 residues. Looked up from germline, CDR1 is MNHNS and CDR2 is SASEGT. Trimming cost V 0 bases and J 5 bases, with 16 bases left between them. The CDR3 DNA reads as TGTGCCAGCAGTGAAGCTGGCGCCAGGGGTTGGGAGACCCAGTACTTC. Translation: CASSEAGARGWETQYF.

Only a few counts were recorded for this clone. J is TRBJ1-2 and V is TRBV10-3, with a possible D match to TRBD1 (5 bases). This CDR3 has 14 residues. The germline CDR1 and CDR2 sequences are ENHRY and SYGVKD. V lost 2 bases to trimming and J lost 0 bases, with 7 bases between them. CDR3 region: CAISEMTANYGYTF. Here the CDR3 DNA reads TGTGCCATCAGTGAGATGACAGCTAACTATGGCTACACCTTC.

This clone showed up just once. The chain employs TRBV27 and TRBJ2-1, with 14 bases that match TRBD2. The germline CDR1 and CDR2 sequences are MNHEY and SMNVEV (reference sequence). The CDR3 covers 18 residues. The J segment lost 1 base and the V segment lost 3 bases, leaving 5 bases of the junction unmatched. The CDR3 DNA reads TGTGCCAGCAGTTTGGGACTAGCGGGGGCACTTTCCTACAATGAGCAGTTCTTC. Amino acids: CASSLGLAGALSYNEQFF.

This sequence joins TRBV29-1 and TRBJ1-1; 9 bases map to TRBD1. V lost 2 bases, J lost 4 bases, and 2 bases stayed unmatched. CDR1 SQVTM and CDR2 ANQGSEA come from the germline V gene. This CDR3 comprises 13 residues. CDR3 DNA: TGCAGCGTTGAAAGGGGACAGGGCACTGAAGCTTTCTTT. It is translated as CSVERGQGTEAFF.

V usage is TRBV12-2 and J usage is TRBJ1-6. TRBV12-2 is classified as a pseudogene. The CDR3 is 16 residues long. The DNA of the CDR3 is TGTGCAAGTCGCTTAGGGAGGGACCTTAATAATTCACCCCTCCACTTT. Protein: CASRLGRDLNNSPLHF.

This clone was observed a few times. This chain connects TRBV5-1 to TRBJ2-7, with a possible D match to TRBD1 (6 bases). This CDR3 comprises 14 residues. Germline values: CDR1 SGHRS, CDR2 YFSETQ. Trimming left V 2 bases short and J 6 bases short, with 15 bases between. CDR3 loop: CASSFSQGRGEQYF. The CDR3 DNA sequence: TGCGCCAGCAGCTTCTCACAGGGTCGAGGCGAGCAGTACTTC.

In this sample, this clone turned up once. This chain joins TRBV5-1 and TRBJ2-3; D not resolved. This CDR3 has 14 residues. Germline V gene lookup returns CDR1 SGHRS and CDR2 YFSETQ. The V end lost 0 bases, the J end lost 6 bases, and 11 bases lay between the germline ends. CDR3 sequence (DNA): TGCGCCAGCAGCTTGGGGGCTGGTTTGGATACGCAGTATTTT. Residues: CASSLGAGLDTQYF.

V gene TRBV14 combines with J gene TRBJ2-1; the D is unclear. The V gene lost 2 bases and the J gene lost 5 bases, with 10 bases spanning the gap. Germline V CDR1 and CDR2: SGHDN, FVKESK. The CDR3 is 14 residues long. This chain's CDR3 is CASSQLGRDNEQFF. CDR3 nucleotide sequence: TGTGCCAGCAGCCAATTGGGCAGAGACAATGAGCAGTTCTTC.

This clone was recorded once. V usage is TRBV28 and J usage is TRBJ1-2; D perhaps matches TRBD1 (6 bases). The length of the CDR3 is 13 residues. Germline V gives CDR1 MDHEN, CDR2 SYDVKM. Trimming left V 7 bases short and J 4 bases short, with 13 bases between. The CDR3 sequence is CASTTGFVYGYTF. The CDR3 coding sequence is TGTGCCAGCACTACAGGGTTCGTCTATGGCTACACCTTC.

This clone was picked up a small number of times. The chain links TRBV27 to TRBJ2-3, with D perhaps matching TRBD1 (6 bases). Deletions cut 5 bases from V and 2 bases from J, with 14 bases between. CDR1 and CDR2 (germline): MNHEY, SMNVEV (reference sequence). The CDR3 is 15 residues long. CDR3 sequence: CASSTFGQLTDTQYF. The CDR3 coding sequence is TGTGCCAGCAGTACATTCGGACAGCTCACAGATACGCAGTATTTT.

The genes are TRBV28 and TRBJ2-2; tentatively, D is TRBD2 (6 bases). Germline-derived CDR1 and CDR2 are MDHEN and SYDVKM. V dropped 5 bases and J dropped 10 bases, with 14 bases sitting between them. The CDR3 is 13 amino acids. CDR3 nucleotides: TGTGCCAGCAGTCCGCGGATAGCGGAGGAGCTGTTTTTT. It specifies CASSPRIAEELFF.

The CDR3 DNA reads as TGTGCCAGCTCACCGACAGGCAAGGACGGTGAGCAGTTCTTC. Its protein product is CASSPTGKDGEQFF. The chain has TRBV18 and TRBJ2-1, with D perhaps TRBD1 (6 bases). CDR1 is KGHSH, CDR2 LQKENI, per germline. V lost 3 bases, J lost 9 bases, and 15 bases lay in between. The CDR3 sequence is 14 residues long.

This chain joins TRBV6-5 and TRBJ1-2; no definite D call. This CDR3 spans 15 amino acids. The V end lost 0 bases, the J end lost 0 bases, and 8 bases lay between the germline ends. Germline assignment: CDR1 MNHEY and CDR2 SVGAGI. The CDR3 reads CASSYSRQSNYGYTF. Written as DNA, the CDR3 is TGTGCCAGCAGTTACTCGCGGCAGTCTAACTATGGCTACACCTTC.

This clone has just one count. The rearrangement links TRBV5-1 to TRBJ2-3; 7 bases agree with TRBD1. This CDR3 has 16 residues. J gave up 5 bases and V 0 bases, and 9 bases lay outside the gene matches. Germline lookup yields CDR1 SGHRS and CDR2 YFSETQ. CDR3 sequence: CASSLGVTGAGDTQYF. CDR3 DNA sequence: TGCGCCAGCAGCTTGGGCGTTACAGGGGCCGGAGATACGCAGTATTTT.

The CDR3 DNA follows: TGTGCCAGCAGCAGACGATCTGGGGGACAAGGACCCTACGAGCAGTACTTC. This gives the protein CASSRRSGGQGPYEQYF. The chain has TRBV7-2 and TRBJ2-7, with D possibly being TRBD1 (6 bases). The CDR3 extends over 17 amino acids. Germline V CDR1 and CDR2: SGHTA, FQGNSA. The ends were cut back, 5 bases at V and 2 bases at J, with 22 bases in the middle.

The table lists this clone with a count of one. V is TRBV4-1 and J is TRBJ1-1; a weak D match, TRBD1 (5 bases). The germline V gene encodes CDR1 MGHRA and CDR2 YSYEKL. The length of the CDR3 is 16 residues. Deletions cut 0 bases from V and 1 base from J, with 12 bases between. CDR3 residues: CASSQDNGHRNTEAFF. CDR3 in DNA: TGCGCCAGCAGCCAAGATAACGGACACCGGAACACTGAAGCTTTCTTT.

The rearrangement links TRBV3-1 (or the pseudogene TRBV3-2) to TRBJ2-1, with 15 bases aligning to TRBD2. The CDR3 covers 16 residues. Germline CDR1 LGHDT, CDR2 YNNKEL (reference sequence). With V trimmed by 5 bases and J by 2 bases, 1 base remained unmatched. This CDR3 reads CASSRTSGGAYNEQFF. CDR3 coding DNA: TGTGCCAGCAGCAGGACTAGCGGGGGGGCCTACAATGAGCAGTTCTTC.